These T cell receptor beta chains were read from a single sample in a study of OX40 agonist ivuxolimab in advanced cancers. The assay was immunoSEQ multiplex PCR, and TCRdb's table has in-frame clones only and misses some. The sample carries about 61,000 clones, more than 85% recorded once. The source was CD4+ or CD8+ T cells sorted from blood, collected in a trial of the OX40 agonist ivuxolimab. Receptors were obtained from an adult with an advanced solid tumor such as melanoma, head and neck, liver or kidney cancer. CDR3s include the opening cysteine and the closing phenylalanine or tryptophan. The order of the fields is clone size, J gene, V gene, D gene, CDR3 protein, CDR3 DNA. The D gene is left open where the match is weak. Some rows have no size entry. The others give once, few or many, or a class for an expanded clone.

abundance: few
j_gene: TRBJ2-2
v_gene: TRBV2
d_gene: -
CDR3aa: CASSEQGITGELFF
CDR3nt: TGTGCCAGCAGTGAACAGGGAATTACCGGGGAGCTGTTTTTT

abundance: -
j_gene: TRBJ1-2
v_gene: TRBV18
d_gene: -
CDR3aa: CASSPIQGSHGYTF
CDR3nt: TGTGCCAGCTCACCGATCCAGGGATCCCATGGCTACACCTTC

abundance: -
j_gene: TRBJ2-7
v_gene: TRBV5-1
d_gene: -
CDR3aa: CASSLDSPLQYF
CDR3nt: TGCGCCAGCAGCTTAGACAGCCCTTTGCAGTACTTC

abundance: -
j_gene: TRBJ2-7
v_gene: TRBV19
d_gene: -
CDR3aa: CASSSNGAGTTDEQYF
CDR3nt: TGTGCCAGTAGCTCAAATGGGGCAGGGACAACCGACGAGCAGTACTTC

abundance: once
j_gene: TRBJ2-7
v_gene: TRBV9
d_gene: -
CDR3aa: CASSVRGARGEQYF
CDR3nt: TGTGCCAGCAGCGTACGGGGGGCCCGGGGGGAGCAGTACTTC

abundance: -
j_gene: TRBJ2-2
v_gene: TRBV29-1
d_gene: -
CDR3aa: CSVEKGPGAGELFF
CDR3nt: TGCAGCGTTGAAAAGGGACCTGGGGCCGGGGAGCTGTTTTTT

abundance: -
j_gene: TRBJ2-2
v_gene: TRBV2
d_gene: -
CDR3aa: CASSEAGTGELFF
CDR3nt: TGTGCCAGCAGTGAAGCGGGGACCGGGGAGCTGTTTTTT

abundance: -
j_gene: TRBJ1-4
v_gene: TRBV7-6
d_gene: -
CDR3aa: CASSGTSEKLFF
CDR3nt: TGTGCCAGCAGTGGGACGTCGGAAAAACTGTTTTTT

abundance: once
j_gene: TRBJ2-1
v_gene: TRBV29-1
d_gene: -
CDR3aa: CSVLGGGLSYNEQFF
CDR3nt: TGCAGCGTTTTGGGGGGGGGCTTAAGTTACAATGAGCAGTTCTTC

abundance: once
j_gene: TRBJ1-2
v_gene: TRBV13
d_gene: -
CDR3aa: CASSLQGLRGYGYTF
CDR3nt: TGTGCCAGCAGCCTGCAGGGTCTTAGGGGCTATGGCTACACCTTC

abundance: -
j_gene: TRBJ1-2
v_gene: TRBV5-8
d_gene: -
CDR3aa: CASSFDRRAPNYGYTF
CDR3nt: TGTGCCAGCAGCTTTGATCGGAGAGCTCCTAACTATGGCTACACCTTC

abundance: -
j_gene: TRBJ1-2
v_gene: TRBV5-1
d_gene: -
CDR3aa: CASSSGGPNYGYTF
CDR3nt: TGCGCCAGCAGCTCTGGAGGGCCTAACTATGGCTACACCTTC

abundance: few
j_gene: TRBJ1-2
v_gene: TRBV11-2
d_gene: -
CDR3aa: CASSPQGLGYTF
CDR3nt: TGTGCCAGCAGCCCGCAGGGTCTTGGCTACACCTTC

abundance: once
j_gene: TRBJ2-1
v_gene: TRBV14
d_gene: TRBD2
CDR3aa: CASSHKTSGGQYNEQFF
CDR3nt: TGTGCCAGCAGCCACAAGACTAGCGGGGGACAATACAATGAGCAGTTCTTC

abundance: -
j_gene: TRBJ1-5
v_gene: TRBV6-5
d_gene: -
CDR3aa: CASGIPYQPQHF
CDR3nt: TGTGCCAGCGGAATACCTTATCAGCCCCAGCATTTT

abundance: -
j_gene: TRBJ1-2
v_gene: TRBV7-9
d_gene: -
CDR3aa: CASSSDGGVTYGYTF
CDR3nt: TGTGCCAGCAGCTCCGACGGTGGGGTAACCTATGGCTACACCTTC

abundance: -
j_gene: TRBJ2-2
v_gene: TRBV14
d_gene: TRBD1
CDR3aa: CASSQLGQGRSGELFF
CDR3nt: TGTGCCAGCAGCCAACTGGGACAGGGAAGGTCCGGGGAGCTGTTTTTT

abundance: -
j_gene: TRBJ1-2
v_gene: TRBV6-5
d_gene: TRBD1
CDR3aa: CASSYFRDRRVYGYTF
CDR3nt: TGTGCCAGCAGTTACTTCCGGGACAGGCGAGTCTATGGCTACACCTTC

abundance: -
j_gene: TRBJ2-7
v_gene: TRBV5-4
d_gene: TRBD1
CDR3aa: CASSPTLDRGAYEQYF
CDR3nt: TGTGCCAGCAGCCCGACCCTGGACAGGGGAGCCTACGAGCAGTACTTC

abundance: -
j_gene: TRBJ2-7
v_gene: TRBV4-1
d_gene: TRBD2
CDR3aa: CASSQDSLAGGLYEQYF
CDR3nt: TGCGCCAGCAGCCAAGATTCGCTAGCGGGGGGCCTCTACGAGCAGTACTTC

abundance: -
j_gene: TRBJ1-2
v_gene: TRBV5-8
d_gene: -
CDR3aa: CASSLIYRDLGGYTF
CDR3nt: TGTGCCAGCAGCTTGATTTACAGGGACCTGGGTGGCTACACCTTC

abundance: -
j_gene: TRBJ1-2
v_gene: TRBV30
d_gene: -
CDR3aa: CAWSVRGGGRYTF
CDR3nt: TGTGCCTGGAGTGTTAGAGGGGGTGGACGCTACACCTTC

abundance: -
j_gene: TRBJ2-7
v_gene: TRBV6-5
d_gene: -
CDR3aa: CASSSRQAYEQYF
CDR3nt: TGTGCCAGCAGTTCACGACAGGCTTACGAGCAGTACTTC

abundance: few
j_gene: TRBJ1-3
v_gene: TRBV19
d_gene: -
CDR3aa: CASSTKGAGNTIYF
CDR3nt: TGTGCCAGTAGTACAAAGGGAGCTGGAAACACCATATATTTT

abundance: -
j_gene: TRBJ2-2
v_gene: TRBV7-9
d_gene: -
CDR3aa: CASHKWGNSNTGELFF
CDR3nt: TGTGCCAGCCACAAGTGGGGCAACTCGAACACCGGGGAGCTGTTTTTT

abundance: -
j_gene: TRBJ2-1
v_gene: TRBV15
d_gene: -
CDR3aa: CATSRDLGSYNEQFF
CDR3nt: TGTGCCACCAGCAGAGATTTGGGCAGTTACAATGAGCAGTTCTTC

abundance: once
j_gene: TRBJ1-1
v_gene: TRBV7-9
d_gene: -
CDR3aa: CASSLRDLGEAEAFF
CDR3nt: TGTGCCAGCAGCCTCCGGGACCTAGGTGAGGCTGAAGCTTTCTTT

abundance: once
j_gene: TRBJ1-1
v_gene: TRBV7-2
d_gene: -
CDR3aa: CASSLVSRGTIMNTEAFF
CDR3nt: TGTGCCAGCAGCTTAGTGTCTAGGGGGACTATTATGAACACTGAAGCTTTCTTT

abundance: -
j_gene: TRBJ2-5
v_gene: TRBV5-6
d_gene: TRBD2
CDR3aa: CASSGVAGGPIPETQYF
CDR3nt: TGTGCCAGCAGTGGAGTAGCGGGGGGGCCAATCCCAGAGACCCAGTACTTC

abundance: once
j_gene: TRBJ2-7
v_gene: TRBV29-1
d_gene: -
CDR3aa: CSVSGKGVKYEQYF
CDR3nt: TGCAGCGTTTCGGGGAAGGGGGTAAAGTACGAGCAGTACTTC

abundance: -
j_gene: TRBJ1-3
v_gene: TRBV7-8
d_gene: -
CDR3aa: CASSPYRQAPVFSDSGNTIYF
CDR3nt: TGTGCCAGCAGCCCCTACCGACAGGCGCCCGTATTCAGCGACTCTGGAAACACCATATATTTT

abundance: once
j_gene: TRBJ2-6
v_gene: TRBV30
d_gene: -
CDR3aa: CAWSEQFGANVLTF
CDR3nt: TGTGCCTGGAGTGAACAGTTCGGGGCCAACGTCCTGACTTTC

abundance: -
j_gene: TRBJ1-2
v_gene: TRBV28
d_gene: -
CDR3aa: CASSLSTDYGYTF
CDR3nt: TGTGCCAGCAGTTTATCTACAGACTATGGCTACACCTTC

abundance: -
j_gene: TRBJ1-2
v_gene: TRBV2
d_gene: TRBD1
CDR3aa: CASQGQGAYYGYTF
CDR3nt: TGTGCCAGCCAGGGCCAGGGGGCTTACTATGGCTACACCTTC

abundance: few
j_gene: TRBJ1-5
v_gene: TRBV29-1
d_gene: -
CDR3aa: CSTRDSDQPQHF
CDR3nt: TGCAGCACCCGGGATTCCGATCAGCCCCAGCATTTT

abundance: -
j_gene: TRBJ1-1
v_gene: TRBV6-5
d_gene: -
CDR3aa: CASSYPAGSDTEAFF
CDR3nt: TGTGCCAGCAGTTACCCCGCGGGTTCTGACACTGAAGCTTTCTTT

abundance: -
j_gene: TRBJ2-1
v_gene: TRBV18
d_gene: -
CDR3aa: CASSPTRNEQFF
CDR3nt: TGTGCCAGCTCACCTACTCGAAATGAGCAGTTCTTC

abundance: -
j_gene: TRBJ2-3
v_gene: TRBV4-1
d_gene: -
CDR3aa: CASSQDPIRTDTQYF
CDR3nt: TGCGCCAGCAGCCAAGATCCAATACGCACAGATACGCAGTATTTT

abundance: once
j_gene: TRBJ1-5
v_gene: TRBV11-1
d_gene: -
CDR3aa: CASSFNPPGWEGGQPQHF
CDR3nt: TGTGCCAGCAGCTTTAATCCCCCAGGATGGGAGGGGGGTCAGCCCCAGCATTTT

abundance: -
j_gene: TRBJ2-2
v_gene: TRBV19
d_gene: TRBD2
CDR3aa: CASSRPAGGFSTGELFF
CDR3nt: TGTGCCAGTAGTCGCCCCGCGGGGGGGTTTTCCACCGGGGAGCTGTTTTTT

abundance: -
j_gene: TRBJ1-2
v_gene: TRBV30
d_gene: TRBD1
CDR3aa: CAWSGQGATNYGYTF
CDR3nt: TGTGCCTGGAGTGGACAGGGGGCGACTAACTATGGCTACACCTTC

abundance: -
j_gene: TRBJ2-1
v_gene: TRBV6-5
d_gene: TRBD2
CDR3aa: CASTGGLYNEQFF
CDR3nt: TGTGCCAGCACGGGGGGGCTCTACAATGAGCAGTTCTTC

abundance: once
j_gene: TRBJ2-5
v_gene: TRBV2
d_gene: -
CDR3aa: CASRLGARETQYF
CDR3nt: TGTGCCAGCCGACTGGGGGCACGGGAGACCCAGTACTTC

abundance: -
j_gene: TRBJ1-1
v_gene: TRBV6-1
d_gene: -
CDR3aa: CASSEGGNTEAFF
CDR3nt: TGTGCCAGCAGTGAAGGAGGGAACACTGAAGCTTTCTTT

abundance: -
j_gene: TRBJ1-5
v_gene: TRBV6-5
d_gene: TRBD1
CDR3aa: CASRLTGGAHQPQHF
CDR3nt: TGTGCCAGCAGACTGACAGGGGGCGCGCATCAGCCCCAGCATTTT

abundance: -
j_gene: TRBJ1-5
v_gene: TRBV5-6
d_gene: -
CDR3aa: CASSLRTTIQPQHF
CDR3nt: TGTGCCAGCAGCCTTCGGACAACTATCCAGCCCCAGCATTTT

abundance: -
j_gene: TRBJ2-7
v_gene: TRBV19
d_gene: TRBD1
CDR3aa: CASSIGRGKYYEQYF
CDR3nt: TGTGCCAGTAGTATCGGCAGGGGGAAATACTACGAGCAGTACTTC

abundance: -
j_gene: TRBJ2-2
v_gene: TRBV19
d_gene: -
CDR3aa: CASSIEIPTGELFF
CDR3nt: TGTGCCAGTAGTATAGAGATCCCCACCGGGGAGCTGTTTTTT

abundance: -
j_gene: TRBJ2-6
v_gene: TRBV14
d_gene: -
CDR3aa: CASSPVFPGANVLTF
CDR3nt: TGTGCCAGCAGCCCCGTATTCCCCGGGGCCAACGTCCTGACTTTC

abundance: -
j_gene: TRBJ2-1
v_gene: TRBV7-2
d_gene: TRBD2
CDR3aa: CASSSGLAGGLHEQFF
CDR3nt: TGTGCCAGCAGCTCGGGACTAGCGGGGGGGCTCCATGAGCAGTTCTTC

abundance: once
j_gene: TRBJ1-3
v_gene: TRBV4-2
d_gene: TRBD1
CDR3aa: CASSQETGAAGNTIYF
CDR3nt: TGTGCCAGCAGCCAAGAGACAGGGGCAGCTGGAAACACCATATATTTT

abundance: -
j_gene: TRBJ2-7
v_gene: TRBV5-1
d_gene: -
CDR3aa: CASSLGLGSLEQYF
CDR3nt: TGCGCCAGCAGCTTGGGCCTCGGGTCCCTGGAGCAGTACTTC

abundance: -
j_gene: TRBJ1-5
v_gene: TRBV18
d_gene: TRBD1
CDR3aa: CASSPGTGGSNQPQHF
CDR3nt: TGTGCCAGCTCACCCGGGACAGGCGGAAGCAATCAGCCCCAGCATTTT

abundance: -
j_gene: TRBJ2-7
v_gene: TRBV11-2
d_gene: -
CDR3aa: CASSLSGASYEQYF
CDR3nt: TGTGCCAGCAGCTTATCAGGGGCCTCCTACGAGCAGTACTTC

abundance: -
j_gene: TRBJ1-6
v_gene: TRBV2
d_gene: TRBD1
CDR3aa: CARRGQGEAPLHF
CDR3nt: TGTGCCAGGCGGGGACAGGGGGAGGCACCCCTCCACTTT

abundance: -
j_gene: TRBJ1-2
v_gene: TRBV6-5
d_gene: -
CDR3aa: CASTPPGARGGYTF
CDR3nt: TGTGCCAGCACTCCACCGGGGGCTAGGGGTGGCTACACCTTC

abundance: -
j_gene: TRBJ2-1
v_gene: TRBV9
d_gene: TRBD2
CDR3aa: CASSANVGGREFEQFF
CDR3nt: TGTGCCAGCAGCGCTAATGTGGGGGGGAGAGAATTTGAGCAGTTCTTC